Detailed here is one TCR beta chain. Its cognate antigen is unknown. Genomic DNA came from blood regulatory T cells gated CD4+ CD25-high CD127-low. This sample stems from a study of regulatory and conventional T cells in RAG deficiency. Clones were sequenced by immunoSEQ multiplex PCR, and TCRdb holds only the in-frame ones, with some missing. Counted here are about 19,000 clones, over 80% occurring once; the ten biggest clones make up more than 1.4%. Study results and caveats: Other subsets showed 9 to 10-fold reductions, but Treg unique TCR beta sequences fell approximately 100-fold in these patients. In Omenn syndrome, Treg and Tconv repertoires overlapped >85%.

These same records also appear under a second study, on regulatory T cells. That paper notes: Amplification used 52 TRBV primers and 13 TRBJ primers. Patient repertoires had restricted TRB V-J pairs and skewed V and J usage, most in Tregs.

This TCR came from a human donor in good health. The sample was Tregs sorted from blood.

In nucleotides, the CDR3 is TGCGCCAGCAGCCAAGCATCTAGGTCGGAGGGCCCCCACAATGAGCAGTTCTTC. It yields the protein CASSQASRSEGPHNEQFF. The V and J genes are TRBV4-1 and TRBJ2-1; a possible D gene is TRBD2 (6 bases). Trimming pared 1 base from V and 5 bases from J, leaving 21 bases between. The length of the CDR3 is 18 residues. CDR1 and CDR2 from the germline V gene are MGHRA and YSYEKL.